The 8 T cell receptor beta chains listed next were all sequenced from one sample in a study of T cells in Graves' hyperthyroidism and ophthalmopathy. Amplified TCR beta CDR3 regions came from RNA transcripts. Researchers ran a first-round RT-PCR on the TCR CDR3 using the HTBI primer set. TCRdb reprocessed the multiplex PCR reads with MiXCR, giving one entry per CDR3 protein. The sample has about 350,000 distinct CDR3 sequences; around 15% are singletons. Sequencing used blood. The receptor source for this set is a woman in her 40s with Graves' ophthalmopathy.

DNA of the CDR3: TGTGCCAGTACCCTCCCGGTCCCAGGTAGGGGACGGGAGACCCAGTACTTC. This sequence encodes CASTLPVPGRGRETQYF. V and J are TRBV19 and TRBJ2-5; either TRBD1 or TRBD2 may fit D (5 bases each). V was clipped by 7 bases and J by 5 bases, with 26 bases between them. Per the germline V gene, CDR1 is LNHDA and CDR2 is SQIVND (reference sequence). This CDR3 has 17 residues. Together with reference TRBV19 and TRBJ2-5, the CDR3 gives the full variable domain: DGGITQSPKYLFRKEGQNVTLSCEQNLNHDAMYWYRQDPGQGLRLIYYSQIVNDFQKGDIAEGYSVSREKKESFPLTVTSAQKNPTAFYLCASTLPVPGRGRETQYFGPGTRLLVL.

This clonotype was seen at least ten times. The chain employs TRBV7-2 and TRBJ2-7; D not certain. Germline V lookup: CDR1 SGHTA, CDR2 FQGNSA. The CDR3 sequence is 11 residues long. V lost 3 bases to trimming and J lost 7 bases, with 7 bases between them. The CDR3 DNA sequence: TGTGCCAGCAGCTTTAAACAGGAGCAGTACTTC. Encoded protein: CASSFKQEQYF.

CDR3 in amino acids: CASSLDWRTDTQYF. The DNA of the CDR3 is TGTGCCAGCAGCTTAGACTGGCGCACAGATACGCAGTATTTT. V and J are TRBV7-9 and TRBJ2-3; no firm D call. The CDR3 is 14 amino acids. V lost 1 base to trimming and J lost 1 base, with 6 bases between them. Germline lookup yields CDR1 SEHNR and CDR2 FQNEAQ (reference sequence). Full variable domain (rest looked up from reference TRBV7-9 and TRBJ2-3): DTGVSQNPRHKITKRGQNVTFRCDPISEHNRLYWYRQTLGQGPEFLTYFQNEAQLEKSRLLSDRFSAERPKGSFSTLEIQRTEQGDSAMYLCASSLDWRTDTQYFGPGTRLTVL.

The V gene is TRBV2, the J gene TRBJ2-2, with D possibly being TRBD1 (6 bases). V was shortened by 6 bases and J by 0 bases, with 11 bases between the two germline ends. Germline values: CDR1 SNHLY, CDR2 FYNNEI. The CDR3 covers 15 residues. CDR3 loop: CASSPRGSNTGELFF. CDR3 DNA: TGTGCCAGCAGCCCCAGGGGTTCGAACACCGGGGAGCTGTTTTTT.

This clonotype was seen many times. The CDR3 loop reads CASSRDSRNSPLHF. CDR3 DNA: TGTGCCAGCAGCCGAGACAGTCGGAATTCACCCCTCCACTTT. The chain has TRBV7-2 and TRBJ1-6, with D possibly being TRBD1 (5 bases). The V and J ends lost 5 bases and 7 bases respectively, with 12 bases between them. In germline, CDR1 is SGHTA, CDR2 FQGNSA. The CDR3 contains 14 residues.

At least ten counts were recorded for this clonotype. This chain links TRBV2 with TRBJ1-2, with D uncertain. The germline V gene has CDR1 SNHLY and CDR2 FYNNEI. This CDR3 has 10 amino acids. Trimming left V 7 bases short and J 8 bases short, with 8 bases between. CDR3 amino acids: CASKEYGYTF. DNA for the CDR3: TGTGCCAGCAAGGAGTACGGCTACACCTTC.

There are many counts of this clonotype. The chain links TRBV20-1 to TRBJ2-1, with D possibly called TRBD1 or TRBD2 (5 bases each). Germline CDR1 DFQATT, CDR2 SNEGSKA (reference sequence). The length of the CDR3 is 12 residues. Trimming removed 5 bases from V and 5 bases from J, with 10 bases in between. The CDR3 protein is CSAGRGDNEQFF. The CDR3 DNA reads as TGCAGTGCTGGGCGAGGGGACAATGAGCAGTTCTTC.

This clonotype appeared many times. This chain links TRBV20-1 with TRBJ2-7; 12 bases are shared with TRBD1. With 0 bases clipped from V and 5 bases from J, the junction kept 5 bases outside the gene matches. CDR3 length: 15 amino acids. Germline V gives CDR1 DFQATT, CDR2 SNEGSKA (reference sequence). CDR3 sequence: CSARDRDRGHDEQYF. The CDR3 region has the DNA TGCAGTGCTAGAGATCGGGACAGGGGGCACGACGAGCAGTACTTC.